The 30 T cell receptor beta chains reported below all come from one sample, sequenced in a study of blood T cell repertoires in COVID-19. The data were produced by immunoSEQ multiplex PCR, yet TCRdb's version contains in-frame clones alone and is incomplete. The data contain about 420,000 clones, approximately 90% of them seen just once; the ten biggest clones take up 0.8% to 1%. The sequenced sample was peripheral blood. Receptors were obtained from a man aged 18 to 35 with COVID-19, enrolled during active disease.

The chain is built from TRBV5-6 and TRBJ2-5; TRBD2 aligns across 8 bases. Germline CDR1 SGHDT, CDR2 YYEEEE. Trimming at V came to 4 bases and at J to 9 bases, leaving 5 bases not matched to a gene. This CDR3 region has 12 residues. CDR3 bases: TGTGCCAGCAGCACCGCAGCGGGGGCCCAGTACTTC. Protein sequence: CASSTAAGAQYF. The complete variable domain, with remaining parts taken from reference TRBV5-6 and TRBJ2-5, reads DAGVTQSPTHLIKTRGQQVTLRCSPKSGHDTVSWYQQALGQGPQFIFQYYEEEERQRGNFPDRFSGHQFPNYSSELNVNALLLGDSALYLCASSTAAGAQYFGPGTRLLVL.

J is TRBJ1-1 and V is TRBV6-5; D is uncertain. The CDR3 length is 12 residues. Germline V gene sequence: CDR1 MNHEY, CDR2 SVGAGI. V lost 5 bases and J 4 bases, leaving 8 bases between the germline ends. CDR3 amino acids: CASSLLGTEAFF. The CDR3 nucleotides read TGTGCCAGCAGTCTCCTAGGCACTGAAGCTTTCTTT.

The chain recombines TRBV7-2 with TRBJ2-1, with 10 bases that match TRBD2. The CDR3 runs 15 residues. Looked up from germline, CDR1 is SGHTA and CDR2 is FQGNSA. J was trimmed by 7 bases and V by 5 bases; bases with no gene match: 8. The CDR3 loop reads CASSPKAGGTNEQFF. Here the CDR3 DNA reads TGTGCCAGCAGCCCAAAAGCGGGAGGGACGAATGAGCAGTTCTTC.

With respect to this clone: Other DNA sequences in this sample translate to the same CDR3. This chain joins TRBV7-2 and TRBJ2-7; 13 bases agree with TRBD2. The CDR3 contains 15 residues. V shed 3 bases, J shed 2 bases, and the junction held 1 base outside the gene matches. Germline assignment: CDR1 SGHTA and CDR2 FQGNSA. CDR3 amino acids: CASSLGLAGTYEQYF. In nucleotides, the CDR3 is TGTGCCAGCAGCTTGGGACTAGCGGGGACCTACGAGCAGTACTTC.

The rearrangement links TRBV7-8 to TRBJ2-1; a possible D gene is TRBD2 (6 bases). CDR1 is SGHVS and CDR2 is FQNEAQ in the germline V gene. V was trimmed by 3 bases and J by 6 bases, leaving 12 bases between them. The CDR3 contains 14 residues. CDR3: CASSFQRRANEQFF. The CDR3 nucleotides read TGTGCCAGCAGCTTCCAAAGGAGGGCCAATGAGCAGTTCTTC.

This rearrangement joins TRBV2 to TRBJ1-2, with TRBD1 identical over 10 bases. This CDR3 comprises 13 residues. V lost 8 bases to trimming and J lost 6 bases; unmatched junction nucleotides: 6. Germline V gene sequence: CDR1 SNHLY, CDR2 FYNNEI. The CDR3 DNA reads as TGTGCCAGCTTACGACAGGGGGCGGATGGCTACACCTTC. Amino acids: CASLRQGADGYTF.

The chain employs TRBV7-6 and TRBJ1-6; maybe TRBD1 (5 bases). Trimming removed 0 bases at V and 10 bases at J, with 10 bases between. Germline V gene lookup returns CDR1 SGHVS and CDR2 FNYEAQ. This CDR3 comprises 14 residues. CDR3 nucleotides: TGTGCCAGCAGCTTAGCCGGGGGTGAGTCACCCCTCCACTTT. Translation: CASSLAGGESPLHF.

The CDR3 DNA reads as TGCGCCAGCAGCTTGTACAACTATAATGAAAAACTGTTTTTT. It translates to CASSLYNYNEKLFF. V is TRBV5-1 and J is TRBJ1-4; D gene unclear. This CDR3 has 14 amino acids. Germline lookup yields CDR1 SGHRS and CDR2 YFSETQ. V lost 1 base to trimming and J lost 4 bases, with 8 bases between them.

This clone showed up many times. The V call is TRBV3-1 (or the pseudogene TRBV3-2), the J call TRBJ2-7; maybe TRBD1 (6 bases). The CDR3 consists of 16 residues. CDR1 and CDR2 (germline): LGHDT, YNNKEL (reference sequence). V shed 3 bases and J shed 3 bases, with 18 bases lying between them. CDR3 protein: CASSHTQGPLFYEQYF. The DNA for the CDR3 is TGTGCCAGCAGCCATACACAGGGACCTCTTTTCTACGAGCAGTACTTC.

The CDR3 nucleotides are TGCAGCGTTGAACTAGACGTGGATTACACGCAGTATTTT. Its protein product is CSVELDVDYTQYF. The chain links TRBV29-1 to TRBJ2-3; D uncertain. Germline CDR1 and CDR2: SQVTM and ANQGSEA. The CDR3 runs 13 residues. The V and J ends lost 2 bases and 9 bases respectively, with 15 bases between them.

This clone has only one observation. The chain uses TRBV28 and TRBJ1-4, with 8 bases aligning to TRBD1. Germline V gene data show CDR1 as MDHEN and CDR2 as SYDVKM. Trimming took 4 bases from V and 1 from J; bases not matched to a gene: 5. The CDR3 has 16 amino acids. The CDR3 DNA reads TGTGCCAGCAGTTCCCTCGGACAGGGAACTAATGAAAAACTGTTTTTT. This encodes CASSSLGQGTNEKLFF.

The J gene is TRBJ1-6, the V gene TRBV5-4, with 8 nucleotides matching TRBD1. CDR3 length: 14 residues. Germline CDR1 and CDR2: SGHNT and YYREEE (reference sequence). With 4 bases clipped from V and 5 bases from J, the junction kept 2 bases outside the gene matches. The CDR3 region has the DNA TGTGCCAGCAGCCTGGACAGGGATAATTCACCCCTCCACTTT. Translated: CASSLDRDNSPLHF.

CDR3 sequence: CASSPGTPGPGGSYEQYF. In nucleotides, the CDR3 is TGCGCCAGCAGTCCCGGGACCCCAGGGCCCGGAGGGTCCTACGAGCAGTACTTC. The chain is built from TRBV23-1 and TRBJ2-7; D is perhaps TRBD2 (6 bases). TRBV23-1 is flagged as an ORF with uncertain function. The CDR3 totals 18 residues. V lost 4 bases to trimming and J lost 1 base, with 23 bases between them.

This clone was counted a few times. V is TRBV7-9 and J is TRBJ1-2; D might be TRBD1 (6 bases). The germline gives CDR1 SEHNR, CDR2 FQNEAQ (reference sequence). Trimming cost V 5 bases and J 5 bases, with 18 bases left between them. This CDR3 contains 15 residues. The CDR3 loop is CASSRESRTAYGYTF. Here the CDR3 DNA reads TGTGCCAGCAGCAGAGAGAGTAGGACAGCTTATGGCTACACCTTC.

The genes are TRBV19 and TRBJ1-5; perhaps TRBD1 as D (6 bases). Looked up from germline, CDR1 is LNHDA and CDR2 is SQIVND (reference sequence). V was shortened by 3 bases and J by 2 bases, with 11 bases between the two germline ends. The CDR3 has 15 residues. Here the CDR3 reads CASSIWGLGNQPQHF. CDR3 bases: TGTGCCAGTAGTATTTGGGGGCTCGGCAATCAGCCCCAGCATTTT. Full variable domain (outside the CDR3, taken from reference TRBV19 and TRBJ1-5): DGGITQSPKYLFRKEGQNVTLSCEQNLNHDAMYWYRQDPGQGLRLIYYSQIVNDFQKGDIAEGYSVSREKKESFPLTVTSAQKNPTAFYLCASSIWGLGNQPQHFGDGTRLSIL.

The V gene is TRBV19, the J gene TRBJ1-2; 7 bases align to TRBD1. CDR3 length: 15 residues. Germline V gene sequence: CDR1 LNHDA, CDR2 SQIVND (reference sequence). V lost 4 bases and J lost 0; bases outside the gene matches: 5. The CDR3 sequence is CASSSGDSPNYGYTF. Written as DNA, the CDR3 is TGTGCCAGTAGTAGCGGGGACAGCCCTAACTATGGCTACACCTTC.

The chain joins TRBV6-1 to TRBJ1-1; D might be TRBD1 (5 bases). CDR3 length: 14 residues. Trimming shortened V by 0 bases and J by 9 bases, and 14 bases separated the two germline ends. Per germline, CDR1 MNHNS and CDR2 SASEGT. CDR3 sequence (DNA): TGTGCCAGCAGTGAAGCGGTGCGGGGGGGGAAAGCTTTCTTT. Translated, it gives CASSEAVRGGKAFF.

The rearrangement uses TRBV7-6 and TRBJ2-7, with 11 bases identical to TRBD1. This CDR3 has 16 residues. Germline CDR1 SGHVS, CDR2 FNYEAQ. V lost 5 bases to trimming and J lost 5 bases; unmatched junction nucleotides: 11. The CDR3 protein is CASSKDRGRPGDEQYF. The CDR3 coding sequence is TGTGCCAGCAGCAAGGACAGGGGGCGCCCCGGGGACGAGCAGTACTTC. Full variable domain (missing parts from reference TRBV7-6 and TRBJ2-7): GAGVSQSPRYKVTKRGQDVALRCDPISGHVSLYWYRQALGQGPEFLTYFNYEAQQDKSGLPNDRFSAERPEGSISTLTIQRTEQRDSAMYRCASSKDRGRPGDEQYFGPGTRLTVT.

This chain joins TRBV6-5 and TRBJ1-6, with D uncertain. This CDR3 is built from 13 residues. The V end lost 2 bases, the J end lost 10 bases, and 9 bases lay between the germline ends. Germline lookup yields CDR1 MNHEY and CDR2 SVGAGI. The CDR3 sequence is CASSYGRVSPLHF. The CDR3 DNA follows: TGTGCCAGCAGTTACGGCCGTGTCTCACCCCTCCACTTT.

In its sample, this clone was seen a few times. The V and J genes are TRBV27 and TRBJ2-2, with D maybe TRBD1 (6 bases). The CDR3 runs to 17 residues. V was clipped by 5 bases and J by 4 bases, with 20 bases between them. Per the germline V gene, CDR1 is MNHEY and CDR2 is SMNVEV (reference sequence). As DNA, the CDR3 is TGTGCCAGCAGTCGCCTATCAGGGGTGAGGACCACCGGGGAGCTGTTTTTT. Its protein is CASSRLSGVRTTGELFF.

J is TRBJ2-1 and V is TRBV7-3, with TRBD1 as a possible D gene (5 bases). Germline V CDR1 and CDR2: SGHTA, FQGTGA. The CDR3 extends over 14 amino acids. V lost 3 bases, J lost 2 bases, and 8 bases lay in between. CDR3: CASSFGHAYNEQFF. The CDR3 bases are TGTGCCAGCAGCTTCGGACATGCCTACAATGAGCAGTTCTTC.

In its sample, this clone was seen a few times. A junction end diverges from the germline sequence, so it may reflect a read error. The rearrangement links TRBV2 to TRBJ1-1; D uncertain. Germline V gene lookup returns CDR1 SNHLY and CDR2 FYNNEI. The CDR3 totals 11 residues. CDR3 in amino acids: CASSFQAFPSF. The CDR3 bases are TGTGCCAGCAGCTTTCAAGCGTTCCCCAGCTTT.

The chain joins TRBV4-1 to TRBJ1-4; D perhaps matches TRBD1 (6 bases). V was cut by 3 bases and J by 6 bases, with 17 bases left in between. The CDR3 length is 16 residues. Per germline, CDR1 MGHRA and CDR2 YSYEKL. CDR3 region: CASSHRPTGSDEKLFF. The DNA for the CDR3 is TGCGCCAGCAGCCATCGCCCTACAGGGAGTGATGAAAAACTGTTTTTT.

This chain joins TRBV19 and TRBJ1-2; 10 bases match TRBD1. Germline lookup yields CDR1 LNHDA and CDR2 SQIVND (reference sequence). The CDR3 totals 15 residues. J lost 2 bases, V lost 6 bases, and 6 bases had no gene match. CDR3: CASRDRGQGNYGYTF. The CDR3 DNA reads as TGTGCCAGTAGAGACAGGGGACAGGGGAACTATGGCTACACCTTC.

This sequence joins TRBV2 and TRBJ2-7; 7 bases align to TRBD1. V trimming: 2 bases; J trimming: 2 bases; junction bases outside the gene matches: 6. The CDR3 spans 15 residues. Germline CDR1 SNHLY, CDR2 FYNNEI. CDR3 bases: TGTGCCAGCAGTGAACGCACAGGGGTCCCCTACGAGCAGTACTTC. Its protein is CASSERTGVPYEQYF.

This clone was picked up one time. The CDR3 region has the DNA TGTGCCAGCTCGTCGACAGGGGACGGAGGAAACACCATATATTTT. This translates into CASSSTGDGGNTIYF. The gene calls are TRBV18 and TRBJ1-3; 8 bases line up with TRBD1. Trimming took 6 bases from V and 4 from J; bases not matched to a gene: 8. This CDR3 has 15 amino acids. CDR1 KGHSH and CDR2 LQKENI come from the germline V gene.

The rearrangement uses TRBV7-9 and TRBJ2-1; no reliable D call. The CDR3 is made up of 13 amino acids. Germline V gives CDR1 SEHNR, CDR2 FQNEAQ (reference sequence). Trimming left V 3 bases short and J 10 bases short, with 13 bases between. The CDR3 bases are TGTGCCAGCAGCTTTAGTCCCGGGTCCGAGCAGTTCTTC. Encoded protein: CASSFSPGSEQFF.

V gene TRBV3-1 (or the pseudogene TRBV3-2) combines with J gene TRBJ2-1; D is possibly TRBD2 (6 bases). Germline V gene sequence: CDR1 LGHDT, CDR2 YNNKEL (reference sequence). The CDR3 extends over 16 amino acids. The ends were cut back, 2 bases at V and 8 bases at J, with 19 bases in the middle. The CDR3 protein is CASSQKPPGLGHEQFF. CDR3 bases: TGTGCCAGCAGCCAAAAACCCCCGGGACTCGGCCATGAGCAGTTCTTC.

The chain's CDR3 is CASSPRTGVTEAFF. The CDR3 nucleotides read TGTGCCAGCAGCCCTAGGACAGGGGTAACTGAAGCTTTCTTT. The chain has TRBV7-9 and TRBJ1-1; 9 bases line up with TRBD1. V shed 5 bases and J 5 bases; nucleotides not matched to a gene: 6. Germline V gene lookup returns CDR1 SEHNR and CDR2 FQNEAQ (reference sequence). The CDR3 consists of 14 residues.

The rearrangement links TRBV7-8 to TRBJ2-3, with TRBD1 matching over 9 bases. With V trimmed by 2 bases and J by 4 bases, 7 bases remained unmatched. CDR1 and CDR2 from the germline V gene are SGHVS and FQNEAQ. This CDR3 is built from 16 residues. CDR3: CASSLRGQGWPDTQYF. Written as DNA, the CDR3 is TGTGCCAGCAGCTTAAGGGGACAGGGCTGGCCAGATACGCAGTATTTT.